This entry describes one T cell receptor beta chain. This entry is derived from a study of blood T cell repertoires in COVID-19. Study background: Sites across the United States, Italy and Spain contributed samples from acute and convalescent COVID-19.

The authors' processing: Scientists estimated how many nucleated cells there were by amplifying reference gene primers. Repertoires were generated with immunoSEQ multiplex PCR, while TCRdb's copy carries only in-frame clones and drops some. The V and J calls and clone size come from that table; D and trimming were worked out from the DNA. This repertoire shows roughly 260,000 clones, about 88% found once; its top ten account for roughly 4%. There are 14 residues in the CDR3. Germline lookup yields CDR1 SGHRS and CDR2 YFSETQ. Trimming removed 1 base from V and 7 bases from J; junction bases left unmatched: 3.

This chain uses TRBV5-1 with TRBJ1-4, with 8 bases that match TRBD1. Sequencing used peripheral blood. This receptor was obtained from a man between 60 and 70 years old who had recovered from COVID-19. CDR3 in amino acids: CASSLRQGFEKLFF. The CDR3 DNA follows: TGCGCCAGCAGCTTGAGACAGGGGTTTGAAAAACTGTTTTTT.